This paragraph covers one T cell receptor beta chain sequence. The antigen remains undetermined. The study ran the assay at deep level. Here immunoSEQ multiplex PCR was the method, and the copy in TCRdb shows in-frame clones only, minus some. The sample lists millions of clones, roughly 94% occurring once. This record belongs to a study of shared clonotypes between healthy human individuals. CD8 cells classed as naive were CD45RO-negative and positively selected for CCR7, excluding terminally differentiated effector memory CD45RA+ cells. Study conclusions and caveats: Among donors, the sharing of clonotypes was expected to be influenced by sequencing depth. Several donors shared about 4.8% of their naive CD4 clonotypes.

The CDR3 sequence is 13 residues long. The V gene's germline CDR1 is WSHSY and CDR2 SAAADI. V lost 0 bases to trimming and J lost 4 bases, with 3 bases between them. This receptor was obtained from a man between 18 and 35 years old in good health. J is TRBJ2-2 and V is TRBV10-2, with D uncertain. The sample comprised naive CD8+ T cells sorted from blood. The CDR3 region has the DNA TGCGCCAGCAGTGAGTCGGGCACCGGGGAGCTGTTTTTT. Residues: CASSESGTGELFF.